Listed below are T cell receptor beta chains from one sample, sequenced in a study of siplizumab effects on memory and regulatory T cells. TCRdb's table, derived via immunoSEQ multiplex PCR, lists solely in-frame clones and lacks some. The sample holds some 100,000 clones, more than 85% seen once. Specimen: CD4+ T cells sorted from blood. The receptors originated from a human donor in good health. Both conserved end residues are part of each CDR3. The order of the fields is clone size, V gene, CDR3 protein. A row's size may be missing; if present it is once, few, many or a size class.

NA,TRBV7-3,CASSFEAHYNEQFF
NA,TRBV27,CASSRNLGGYGYTF
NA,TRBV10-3,CAISGIVGTGFNEQYF
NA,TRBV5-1,CASRVGQVGNTEAFF
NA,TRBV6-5,CASSEGEQYF
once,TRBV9,CASSVGRTGGPYGYTF
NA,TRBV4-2,CASSQVGGTEAFF
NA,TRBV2,CASVWQVEETQYF
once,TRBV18,CASSPTSGGETQYF
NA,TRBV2,CASGDPGYTF
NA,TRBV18,CASSPGQGVITEAFF
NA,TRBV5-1,CASSRDTSSYEQYF
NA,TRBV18,CASSPQGASEQFF
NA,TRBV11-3,CASSLEGGEAFF
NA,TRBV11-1,CASSAQGAGTEAFF
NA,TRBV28,CASSSPGRTDTQYF
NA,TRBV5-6,CASSPAGVDSPLHF
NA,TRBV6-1,CASRGTGYDQPQHF
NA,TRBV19,CASSPRTDYEQYF
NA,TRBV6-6,CASSYDGTSYNEQFF
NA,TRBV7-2,CASSLALDKYTGELFF
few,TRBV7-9,CASSLNPGQGAYEQFF
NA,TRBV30,CAWRSRGVNQPQHF
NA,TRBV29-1,CSARQGGKHEQYF
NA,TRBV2,CASSEGGGRTDTQYF
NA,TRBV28,CASSFGRGYQPQHF
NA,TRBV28,CASSAPGGSYNEQFF
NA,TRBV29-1,CSVERGYGYTF
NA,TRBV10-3,CAISGSRSAGTGVIYEQYF
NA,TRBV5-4,CASSAGTSGGAGETQYF
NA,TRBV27,CASSYGTARTFSYEQYF